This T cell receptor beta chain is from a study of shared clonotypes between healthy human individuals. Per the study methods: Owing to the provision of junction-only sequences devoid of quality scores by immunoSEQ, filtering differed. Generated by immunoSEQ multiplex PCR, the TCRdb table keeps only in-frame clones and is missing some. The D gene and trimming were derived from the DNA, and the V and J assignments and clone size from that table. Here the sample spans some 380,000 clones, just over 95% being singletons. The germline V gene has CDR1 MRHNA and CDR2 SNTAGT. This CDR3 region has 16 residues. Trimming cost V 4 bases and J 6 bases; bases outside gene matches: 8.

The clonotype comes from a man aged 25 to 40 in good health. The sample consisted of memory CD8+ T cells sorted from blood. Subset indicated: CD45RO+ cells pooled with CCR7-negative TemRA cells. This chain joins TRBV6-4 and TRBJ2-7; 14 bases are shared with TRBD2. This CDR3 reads CASSAPGTSGGLEQYF. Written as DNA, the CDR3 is TGTGCCAGCAGTGCCCCCGGGACTAGCGGGGGTCTCGAGCAGTACTTC.